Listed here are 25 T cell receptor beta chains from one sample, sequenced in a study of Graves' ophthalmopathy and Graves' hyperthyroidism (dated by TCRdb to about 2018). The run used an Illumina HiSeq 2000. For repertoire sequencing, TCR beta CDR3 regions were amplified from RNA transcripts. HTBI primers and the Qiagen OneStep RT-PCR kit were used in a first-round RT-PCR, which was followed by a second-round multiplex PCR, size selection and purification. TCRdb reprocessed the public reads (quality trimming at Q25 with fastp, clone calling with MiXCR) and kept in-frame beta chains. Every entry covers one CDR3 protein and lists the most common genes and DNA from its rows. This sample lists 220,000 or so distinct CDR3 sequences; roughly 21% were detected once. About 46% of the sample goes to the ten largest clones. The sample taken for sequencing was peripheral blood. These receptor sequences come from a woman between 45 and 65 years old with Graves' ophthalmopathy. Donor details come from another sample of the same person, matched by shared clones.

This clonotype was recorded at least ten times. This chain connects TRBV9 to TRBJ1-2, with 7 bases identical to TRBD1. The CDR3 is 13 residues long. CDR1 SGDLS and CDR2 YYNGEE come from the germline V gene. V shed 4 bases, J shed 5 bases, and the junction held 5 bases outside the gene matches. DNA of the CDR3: TGTGCCAGCAGCTCGGGACAGCCATATGGCTACACCTTC. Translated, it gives CASSSGQPYGYTF.

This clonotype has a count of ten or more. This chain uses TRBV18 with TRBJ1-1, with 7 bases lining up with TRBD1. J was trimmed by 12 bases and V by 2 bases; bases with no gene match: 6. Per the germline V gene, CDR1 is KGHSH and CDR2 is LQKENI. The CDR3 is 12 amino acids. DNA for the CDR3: TGTGCCAGCTCACCAAACCGGGACAGACCTTTCTTT. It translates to CASSPNRDRPFF.

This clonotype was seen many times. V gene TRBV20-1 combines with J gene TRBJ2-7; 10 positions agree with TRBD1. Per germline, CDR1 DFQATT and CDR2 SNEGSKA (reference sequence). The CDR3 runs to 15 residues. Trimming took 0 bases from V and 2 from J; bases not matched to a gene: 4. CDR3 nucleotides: TGCAGTGCTAGAGATATGGGACAGGGGACCTACGAGCAGTACTTC. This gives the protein CSARDMGQGTYEQYF.

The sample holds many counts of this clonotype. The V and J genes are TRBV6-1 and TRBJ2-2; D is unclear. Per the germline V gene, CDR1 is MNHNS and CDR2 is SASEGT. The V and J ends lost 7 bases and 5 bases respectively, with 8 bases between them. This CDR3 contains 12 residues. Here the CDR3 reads CASTKGTGELFF. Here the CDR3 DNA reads TGTGCCAGCACGAAAGGGACCGGGGAGCTGTTTTTT.

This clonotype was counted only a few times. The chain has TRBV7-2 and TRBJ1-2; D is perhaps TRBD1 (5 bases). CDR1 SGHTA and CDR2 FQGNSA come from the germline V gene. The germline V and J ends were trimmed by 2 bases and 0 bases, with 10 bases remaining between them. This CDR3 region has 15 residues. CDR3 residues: CASSLTGPANYGYTF. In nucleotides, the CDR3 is TGTGCCAGCAGCTTAACGGGACCGGCTAACTATGGCTACACCTTC.

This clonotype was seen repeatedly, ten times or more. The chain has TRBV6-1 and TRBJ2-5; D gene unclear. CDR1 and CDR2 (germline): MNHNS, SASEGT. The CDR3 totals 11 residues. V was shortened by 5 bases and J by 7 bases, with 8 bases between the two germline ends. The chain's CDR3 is CASSLQMTQYF. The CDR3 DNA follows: TGTGCCAGCAGTCTACAGATGACCCAGTACTTC.

CDR3 sequence reads: CASSYSSGDQETQYF. The CDR3 nucleotides read TGTGCCAGCAGTTACAGTAGCGGAGACCAAGAGACCCAGTACTTC. The chain carries TRBV6-2 or TRBV6-3 and TRBJ2-5, with D perhaps matching TRBD2 (6 bases). Germline loops: CDR1 MNHEY, CDR2 SVGEGT. The V end lost 2 bases, the J end lost 0 bases, and 10 bases lay between the germline ends. CDR3 length: 15 residues.

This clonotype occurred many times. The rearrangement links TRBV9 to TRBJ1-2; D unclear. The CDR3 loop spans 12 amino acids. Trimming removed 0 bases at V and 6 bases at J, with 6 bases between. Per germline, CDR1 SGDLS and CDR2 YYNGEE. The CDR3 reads CASSVGQDGYTF. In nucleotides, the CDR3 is TGTGCCAGCAGCGTAGGGCAGGATGGCTACACCTTC.

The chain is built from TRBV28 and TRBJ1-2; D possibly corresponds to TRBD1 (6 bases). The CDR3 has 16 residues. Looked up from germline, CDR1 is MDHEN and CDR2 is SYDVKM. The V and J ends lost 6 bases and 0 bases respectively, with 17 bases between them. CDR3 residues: CASRDRLRVTNYGYTF. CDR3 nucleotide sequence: TGTGCCAGCAGAGACAGGCTCCGAGTTACTAACTATGGCTACACCTTC.

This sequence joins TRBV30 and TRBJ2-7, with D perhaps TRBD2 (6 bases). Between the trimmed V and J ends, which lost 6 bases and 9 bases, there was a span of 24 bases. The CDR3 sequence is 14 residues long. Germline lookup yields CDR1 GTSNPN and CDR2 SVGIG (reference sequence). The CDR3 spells CACVSGYPPVRQYF. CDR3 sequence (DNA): TGTGCCTGTGTTAGCGGATACCCACCCGTTAGGCAGTACTTC.

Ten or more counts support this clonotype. Written as DNA, the CDR3 is TGTGCCAGCAGCTTGTGGCAGGTGAACACCGGGGAGCTGTTTTTT. Translating it yields CASSLWQVNTGELFF. The V gene is TRBV7-8, the J gene TRBJ2-2; D unclear. Deletions cut 3 bases from V and 1 base from J, with 9 bases between. The V gene's germline CDR1 is SGHVS and CDR2 FQNEAQ. CDR3 length: 15 residues.

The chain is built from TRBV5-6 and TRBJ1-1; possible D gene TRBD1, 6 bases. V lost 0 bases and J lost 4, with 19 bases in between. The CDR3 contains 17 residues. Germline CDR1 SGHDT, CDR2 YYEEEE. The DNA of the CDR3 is TGTGCCAGCAGCTTGGACGGAACAGGGTTTGCTCGCACTGAAGCTTTCTTT. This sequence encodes CASSLDGTGFARTEAFF.

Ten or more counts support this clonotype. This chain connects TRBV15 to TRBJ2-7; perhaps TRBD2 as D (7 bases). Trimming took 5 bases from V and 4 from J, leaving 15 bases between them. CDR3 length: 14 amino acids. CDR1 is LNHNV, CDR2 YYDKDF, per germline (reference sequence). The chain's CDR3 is CATSEGGPSYEQYF. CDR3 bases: TGTGCCACCAGCGAGGGGGGGCCGAGTTACGAGCAGTACTTC.

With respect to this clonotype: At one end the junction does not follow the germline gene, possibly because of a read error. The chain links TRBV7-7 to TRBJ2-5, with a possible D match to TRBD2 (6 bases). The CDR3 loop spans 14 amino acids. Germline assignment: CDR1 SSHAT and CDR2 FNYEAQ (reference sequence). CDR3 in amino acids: CASSLDRGSGTQYF. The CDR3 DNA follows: TGTGCTAGCAGCTTAGACCGGGGGAGCGGGACCCAGTACTTC.

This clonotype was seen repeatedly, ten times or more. The CDR3 DNA reads TGTGCCAGCAGTTCCGGTCAGCCCCAGCATTTT. This gives the protein CASSSGQPQHF. The genes are TRBV12-3 or TRBV12-4 and TRBJ1-5; no definite D call. The V end was cut by 4 bases, the J end by 6 bases, with 4 bases between. The CDR3 has 11 residues.

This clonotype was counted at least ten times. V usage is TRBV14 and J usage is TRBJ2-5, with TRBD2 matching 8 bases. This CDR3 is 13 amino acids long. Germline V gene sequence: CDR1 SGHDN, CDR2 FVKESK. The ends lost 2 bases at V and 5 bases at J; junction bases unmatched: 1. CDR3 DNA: TGTGCCAGCAGCCAACGCGGGAGGGAGACCCAGTACTTC. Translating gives CASSQRGRETQYF.

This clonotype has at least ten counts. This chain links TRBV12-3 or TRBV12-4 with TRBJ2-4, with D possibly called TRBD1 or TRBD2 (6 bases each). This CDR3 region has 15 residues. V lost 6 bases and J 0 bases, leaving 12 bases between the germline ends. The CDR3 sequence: CASSPQGLAKNIQYF. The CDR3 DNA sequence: TGTGCCAGCAGCCCACAGGGACTAGCCAAAAACATTCAGTACTTC.

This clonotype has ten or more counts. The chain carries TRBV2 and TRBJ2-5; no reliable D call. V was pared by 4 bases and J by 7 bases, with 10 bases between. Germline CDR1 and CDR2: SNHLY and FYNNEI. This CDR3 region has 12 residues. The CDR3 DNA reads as TGTGCCAGCAGTGGGCAGGACCGGACCCAGTACTTC. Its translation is CASSGQDRTQYF.

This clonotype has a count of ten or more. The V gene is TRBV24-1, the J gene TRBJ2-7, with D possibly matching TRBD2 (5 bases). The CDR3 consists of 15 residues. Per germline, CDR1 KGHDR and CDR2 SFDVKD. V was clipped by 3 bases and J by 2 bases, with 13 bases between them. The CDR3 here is CATSDAAARAYEQYF. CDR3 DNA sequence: TGTGCCACCAGTGATGCAGCGGCGCGGGCCTACGAGCAGTACTTC.

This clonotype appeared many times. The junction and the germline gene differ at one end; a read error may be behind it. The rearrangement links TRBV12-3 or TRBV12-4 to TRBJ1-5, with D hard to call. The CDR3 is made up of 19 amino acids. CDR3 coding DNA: TGTGCCAGCAGCTTAGCTACGGCGGGGATGGGGTTTCGCAATCAGCCCCAGCATTTT. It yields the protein CASSLATAGMGFRNQPQHF.

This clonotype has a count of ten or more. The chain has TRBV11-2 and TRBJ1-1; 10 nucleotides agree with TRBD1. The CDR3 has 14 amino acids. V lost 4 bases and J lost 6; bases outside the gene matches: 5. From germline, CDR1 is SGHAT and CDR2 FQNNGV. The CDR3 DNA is TGTGCCAGCAGCTCCGGGACAGGGGTCGCTGAAGCTTTCTTT. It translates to CASSSGTGVAEAFF.

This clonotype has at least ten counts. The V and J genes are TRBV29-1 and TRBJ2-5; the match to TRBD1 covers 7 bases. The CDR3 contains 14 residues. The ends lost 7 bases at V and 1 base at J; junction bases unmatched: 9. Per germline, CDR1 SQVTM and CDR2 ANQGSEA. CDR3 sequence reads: CSALKRGPQETQYF. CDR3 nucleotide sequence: TGCAGCGCCCTGAAGAGGGGGCCCCAAGAGACCCAGTACTTC.

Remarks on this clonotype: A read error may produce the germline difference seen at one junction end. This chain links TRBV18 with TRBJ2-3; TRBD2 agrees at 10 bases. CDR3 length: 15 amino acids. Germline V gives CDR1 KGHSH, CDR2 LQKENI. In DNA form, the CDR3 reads TGTGCCATCTCACCAAGCGGGAGGGGCACAGATACGCAGTATTTT. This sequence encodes CAISPSGRGTDTQYF.

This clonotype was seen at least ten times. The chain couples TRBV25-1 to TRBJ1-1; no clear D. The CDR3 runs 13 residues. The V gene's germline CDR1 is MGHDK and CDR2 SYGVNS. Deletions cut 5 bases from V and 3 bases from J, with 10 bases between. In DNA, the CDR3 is TGTGCCAGCAGTACCCGGGAGGACACTGAAGCTTTCTTT. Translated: CASSTREDTEAFF.

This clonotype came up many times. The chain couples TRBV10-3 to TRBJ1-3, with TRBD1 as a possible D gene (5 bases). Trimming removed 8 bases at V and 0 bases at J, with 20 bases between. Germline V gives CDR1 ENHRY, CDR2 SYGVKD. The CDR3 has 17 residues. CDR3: CAIGLGRDPTSGNTIYF. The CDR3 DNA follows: TGTGCCATCGGCCTGGGCAGGGATCCAACCTCTGGAAACACCATATATTTT.